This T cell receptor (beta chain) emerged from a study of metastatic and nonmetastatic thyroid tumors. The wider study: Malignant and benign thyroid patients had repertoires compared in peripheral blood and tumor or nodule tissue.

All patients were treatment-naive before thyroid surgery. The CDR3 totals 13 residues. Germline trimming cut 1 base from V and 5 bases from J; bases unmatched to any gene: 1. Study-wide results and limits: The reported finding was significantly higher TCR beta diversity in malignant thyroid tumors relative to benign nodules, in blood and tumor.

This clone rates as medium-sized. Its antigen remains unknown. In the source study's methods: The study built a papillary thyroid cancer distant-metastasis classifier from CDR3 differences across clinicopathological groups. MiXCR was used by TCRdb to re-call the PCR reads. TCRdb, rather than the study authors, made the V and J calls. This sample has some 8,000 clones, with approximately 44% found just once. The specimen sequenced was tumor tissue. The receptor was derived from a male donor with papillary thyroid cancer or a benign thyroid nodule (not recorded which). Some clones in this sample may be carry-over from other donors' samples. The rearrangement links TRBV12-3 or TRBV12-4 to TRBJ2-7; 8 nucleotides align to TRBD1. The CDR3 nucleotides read TGTGCCAGCAGTTTAGTACAGGGGGACGAGCAGTACTTC. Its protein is CASSLVQGDEQYF.